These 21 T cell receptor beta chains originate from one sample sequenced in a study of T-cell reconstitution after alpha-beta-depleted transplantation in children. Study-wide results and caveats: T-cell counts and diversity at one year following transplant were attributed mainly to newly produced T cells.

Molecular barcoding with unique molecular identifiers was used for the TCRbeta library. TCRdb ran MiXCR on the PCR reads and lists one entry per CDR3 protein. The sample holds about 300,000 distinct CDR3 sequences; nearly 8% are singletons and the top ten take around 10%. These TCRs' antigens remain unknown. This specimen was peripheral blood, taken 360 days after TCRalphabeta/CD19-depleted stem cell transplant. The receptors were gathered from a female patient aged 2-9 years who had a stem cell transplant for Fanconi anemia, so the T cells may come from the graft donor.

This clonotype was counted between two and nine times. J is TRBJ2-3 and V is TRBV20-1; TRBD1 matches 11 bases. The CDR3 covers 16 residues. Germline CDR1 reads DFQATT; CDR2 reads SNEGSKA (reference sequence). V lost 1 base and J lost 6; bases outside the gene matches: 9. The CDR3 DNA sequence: TGCAGTGCTAGAGCATTATGGACAGGGGGCGCGGATACGCAGTATTTT. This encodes CSARALWTGGADTQYF.

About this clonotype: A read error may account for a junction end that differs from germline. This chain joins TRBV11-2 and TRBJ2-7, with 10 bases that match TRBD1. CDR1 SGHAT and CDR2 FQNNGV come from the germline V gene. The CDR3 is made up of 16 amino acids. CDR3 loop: CASRLETGTGVYEQYF. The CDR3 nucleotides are TGTGCCAGCAGGTTAGAAACCGGGACAGGGGTTTACGAGCAGTACTTC.

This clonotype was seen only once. The CDR3 sequence: CASSLIGAHPGANVLTF. The DNA of the CDR3 is TGTGCCAGCAGCTTAATAGGGGCACACCCTGGGGCCAACGTCCTGACTTTC. This chain uses TRBV7-2 with TRBJ2-6; TRBD1 is a possible D gene (5 bases). The V end lost 2 bases, the J end lost 2 bases, and 13 bases lay between the germline ends. From germline, CDR1 is SGHTA and CDR2 FQGNSA. The CDR3 contains 17 residues. Full variable domain (outside the CDR3, taken from reference TRBV7-2 and TRBJ2-6): GAGVSQSPSNKVTEKGKDVELRCDPISGHTALYWYRQSLGQGLEFLIYFQGNSAPDKSGLPSDRFSAERTGGSVSTLTIQRTQQEDSAVYLCASSLIGAHPGANVLTFGAGSRLTVL.

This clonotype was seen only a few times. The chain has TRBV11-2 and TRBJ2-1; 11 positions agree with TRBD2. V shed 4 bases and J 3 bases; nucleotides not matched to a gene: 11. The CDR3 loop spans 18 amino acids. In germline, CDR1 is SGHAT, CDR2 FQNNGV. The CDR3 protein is CASSSNPGLAADYNEQFF. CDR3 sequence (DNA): TGTGCCAGCAGCTCAAACCCGGGACTAGCGGCTGACTACAATGAGCAGTTCTTC.

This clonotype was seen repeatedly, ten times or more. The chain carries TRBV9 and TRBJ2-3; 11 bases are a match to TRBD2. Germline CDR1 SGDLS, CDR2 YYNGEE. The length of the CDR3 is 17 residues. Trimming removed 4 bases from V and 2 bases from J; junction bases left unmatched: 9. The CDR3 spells CASSSPLAGGNTDTQYF. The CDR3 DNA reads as TGTGCCAGCAGCTCCCCATTAGCGGGGGGGAACACAGATACGCAGTATTTT.

The CDR3 is CASSQARGRGEKLFF. The CDR3 DNA reads as TGTGCCAGCAGCCAAGCGAGGGGGCGCGGTGAAAAACTGTTTTTT. The rearrangement uses TRBV4-2 and TRBJ1-4; the match to TRBD1 covers 7 bases. V lost 1 base and J lost 7; bases outside the gene matches: 6. Germline V gene lookup returns CDR1 LGHNA and CDR2 YNFKEQ. This CDR3 contains 15 residues.

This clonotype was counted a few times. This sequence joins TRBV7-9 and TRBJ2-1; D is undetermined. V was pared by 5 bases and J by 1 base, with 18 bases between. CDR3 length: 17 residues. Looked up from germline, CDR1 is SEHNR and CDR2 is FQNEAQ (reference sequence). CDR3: CASSRSTLPNSYNEQFF. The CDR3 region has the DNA TGTGCCAGCAGCCGTTCGACACTTCCAAATTCCTACAATGAGCAGTTCTTC.

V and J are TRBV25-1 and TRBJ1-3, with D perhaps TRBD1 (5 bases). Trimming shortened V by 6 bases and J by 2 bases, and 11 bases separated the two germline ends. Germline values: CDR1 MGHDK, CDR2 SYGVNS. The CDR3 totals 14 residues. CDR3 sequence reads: CASRPWGTGNTIYF. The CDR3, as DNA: TGTGCCAGCAGACCCTGGGGGACTGGAAACACCATATATTTT.

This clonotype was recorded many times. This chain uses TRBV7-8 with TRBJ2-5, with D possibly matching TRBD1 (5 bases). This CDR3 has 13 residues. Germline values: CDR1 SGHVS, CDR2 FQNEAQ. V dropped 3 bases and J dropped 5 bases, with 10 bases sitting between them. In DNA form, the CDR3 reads TGTGCCAGCAGCTTCAGGGTGTTGGAGACCCAGTACTTC. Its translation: CASSFRVLETQYF. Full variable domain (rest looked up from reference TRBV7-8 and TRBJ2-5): GAGVSQSPRYKVAKRGQDVALRCDPISGHVSLFWYQQALGQGPEFLTYFQNEAQLDKSGLPSDRFFAERPEGSVSTLKIQRTQQEDSAVYLCASSFRVLETQYFGPGTRLLVL.

CDR3 in amino acids: CASSLAATEYYEQYF. The CDR3 nucleotides read TGTGCCAGCTCACTAGCAGCGACGGAGTACTACGAGCAGTACTTC. This chain joins TRBV18 and TRBJ2-7; no definite D call. CDR1 KGHSH and CDR2 LQKENI come from the germline V gene. Between the trimmed V and J ends, which lost 4 bases and 3 bases, there was a span of 16 bases. This CDR3 comprises 15 residues.

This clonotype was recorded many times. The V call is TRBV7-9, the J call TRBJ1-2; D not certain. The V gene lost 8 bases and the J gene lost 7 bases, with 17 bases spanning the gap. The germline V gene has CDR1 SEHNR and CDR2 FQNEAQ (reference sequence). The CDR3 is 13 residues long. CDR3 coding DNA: TGTGCCAGCGCCCCGGATCCACCGGGTGGCTACACCTTC. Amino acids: CASAPDPPGGYTF.

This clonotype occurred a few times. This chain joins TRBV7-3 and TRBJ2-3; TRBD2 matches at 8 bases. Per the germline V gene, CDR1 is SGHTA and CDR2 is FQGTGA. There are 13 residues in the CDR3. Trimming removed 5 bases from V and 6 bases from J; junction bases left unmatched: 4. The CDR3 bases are TGTGCCAGCAGCCCGGGGGGGAGTGATACGCAGTATTTT. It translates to CASSPGGSDTQYF.

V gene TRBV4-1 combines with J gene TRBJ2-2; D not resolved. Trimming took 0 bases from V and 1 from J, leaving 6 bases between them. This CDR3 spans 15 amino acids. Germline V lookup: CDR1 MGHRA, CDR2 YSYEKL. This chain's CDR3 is CASSQEQRNTGELFF. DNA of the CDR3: TGCGCCAGCAGCCAAGAACAGAGGAACACCGGGGAGCTGTTTTTT.

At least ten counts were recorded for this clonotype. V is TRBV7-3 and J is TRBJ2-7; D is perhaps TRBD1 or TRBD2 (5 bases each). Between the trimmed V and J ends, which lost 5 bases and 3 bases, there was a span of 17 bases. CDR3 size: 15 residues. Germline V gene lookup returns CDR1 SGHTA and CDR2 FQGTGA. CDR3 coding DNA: TGTGCCAGCAGCCTCGTGGGGGACCCCTTCTACGAGCAGTACTTC. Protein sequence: CASSLVGDPFYEQYF. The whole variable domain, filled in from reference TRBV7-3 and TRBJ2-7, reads GAGVSQTPSNKVTEKGKYVELRCDPISGHTALYWYRQSLGQGPEFLIYFQGTGAADDSGLPNDRFFAVRPEGSVSTLKIQRTERGDSAVYLCASSLVGDPFYEQYFGPGTRLTVT.

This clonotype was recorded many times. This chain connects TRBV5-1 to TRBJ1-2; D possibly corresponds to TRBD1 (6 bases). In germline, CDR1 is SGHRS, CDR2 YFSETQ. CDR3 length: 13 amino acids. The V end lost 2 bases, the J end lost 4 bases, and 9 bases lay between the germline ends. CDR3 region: CASSFIQGYGYTF. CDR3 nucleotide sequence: TGCGCCAGCAGCTTTATACAGGGCTATGGCTACACCTTC.

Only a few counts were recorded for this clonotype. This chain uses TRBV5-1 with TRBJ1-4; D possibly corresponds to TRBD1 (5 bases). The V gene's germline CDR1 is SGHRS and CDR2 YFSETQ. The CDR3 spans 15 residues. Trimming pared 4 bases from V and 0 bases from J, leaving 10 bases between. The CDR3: CASSPEGPTNEKLFF. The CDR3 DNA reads TGCGCCAGCAGCCCGGAGGGGCCAACTAATGAAAAACTGTTTTTT.

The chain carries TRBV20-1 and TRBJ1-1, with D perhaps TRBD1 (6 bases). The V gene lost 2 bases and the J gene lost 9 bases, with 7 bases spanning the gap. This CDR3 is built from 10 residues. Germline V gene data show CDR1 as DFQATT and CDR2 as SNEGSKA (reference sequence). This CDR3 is CSARTGQAFF. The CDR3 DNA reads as TGCAGTGCTAGAACAGGGCAAGCTTTCTTT.

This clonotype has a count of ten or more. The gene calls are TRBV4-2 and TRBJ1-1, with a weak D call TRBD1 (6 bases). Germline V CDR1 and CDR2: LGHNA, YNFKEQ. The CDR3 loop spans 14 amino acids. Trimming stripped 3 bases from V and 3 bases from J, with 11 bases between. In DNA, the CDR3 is TGTGCCAGCAGCCACAGGGGCGCAGACACTGAAGCTTTCTTT. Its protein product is CASSHRGADTEAFF.

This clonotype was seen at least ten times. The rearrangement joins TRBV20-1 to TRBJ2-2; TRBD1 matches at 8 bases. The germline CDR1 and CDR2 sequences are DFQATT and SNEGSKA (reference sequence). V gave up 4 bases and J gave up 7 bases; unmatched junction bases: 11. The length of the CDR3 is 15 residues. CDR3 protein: CSAKGVQGANGELFF. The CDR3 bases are TGCAGTGCTAAGGGAGTTCAGGGGGCTAACGGGGAGCTGTTTTTT.

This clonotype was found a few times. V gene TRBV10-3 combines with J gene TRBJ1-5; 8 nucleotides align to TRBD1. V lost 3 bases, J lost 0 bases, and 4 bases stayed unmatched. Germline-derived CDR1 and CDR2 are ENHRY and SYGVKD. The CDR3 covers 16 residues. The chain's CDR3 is CAISEQGEGSNQPQHF. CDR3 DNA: TGTGCCATCAGTGAACAGGGGGAAGGTAGCAATCAGCCCCAGCATTTT.

In DNA, the CDR3 is TGCGCCAGCAGCCAAGACGGACTAGCGGGAGTCGGGGAGCTGTTTTTT. Translating it yields CASSQDGLAGVGELFF. The rearrangement links TRBV4-1 to TRBJ2-2; 13 bases map to TRBD2. With 0 bases clipped from V and 7 bases from J, the junction kept 2 bases outside the gene matches. This CDR3 has 16 residues. The germline V gene has CDR1 MGHRA and CDR2 YSYEKL.